This TCR beta chain was recovered during a study of monozygotic twins with inflammatory bowel disease. Whole blood that had not undergone T cell sorting provided the isolated total RNA. Both TCRalpha and TCRbeta cDNA were subjected to two nested PCRs lasting approximately 16 and 10 cycles. TCRdb re-analyzed the 5' RACE reads; it lists each CDR3 protein once, without DNA. The sample has 350,000 to 500,000 distinct CDR3 sequences; the top ten hold about 2.3%. The CDR3 contains 15 residues. The receptor was isolated from a human donor with ulcerative colitis or Crohn's disease, or a healthy co-twin of an affected twin (not recorded which). The chain has TRBV12-3 or TRBV12-4 and TRBJ1-3; TCRdb outputs TRBD1, but without DNA this stays unchecked. The material sequenced was blood. CDR3 in amino acids: CASSAGIHSGNTIYF.